The following is a TCR beta chain sequence with its context. Its target is unknown. PCR amplification relied on 60 Vbeta primers (plus 13 Jbeta primers). Assay used: immunoSEQ multiplex PCR; TCRdb lists only in-frame clones, some missing. The sample contains about 140,000 clones, about 82% of which appear only once. This sample stems from a study of cytomegalovirus exposure and HLA in healthy donors. Between the trimmed V and J ends, which lost 0 bases and 0 bases, there was a span of 11 bases. This CDR3 spans 16 amino acids. The germline V gene encodes CDR1 LGHNA and CDR2 YNFKEQ. General observations from the study: Cytomegalovirus status, reportedly, was diagnosed with high specificity and sensitivity by the classifier.

The rearrangement uses TRBV4-2 and TRBJ1-2; D call uncertain. Source material: PBMCs. This receptor was taken from a male donor in good health and CMV-seronegative. Here the CDR3 DNA reads TGTGCCAGCAGCCAAGATAACAAGTACCCTAACTATGGCTACACCTTC. Protein sequence: CASSQDNKYPNYGYTF.